This T cell receptor beta chain is from a study of Ad26.COV2.S vaccination and SARS-CoV-2 variants. Study background: The authors gave Ad26.COV2.S intramuscularly, either once or twice 56 days apart.

Regarding treatment: 19 received Ad26.COV2.S at low or high dose, single or two shots; roughly five received placebo; per-sample allocation not given. Sample collection was performed on day 63 after the first vaccine or placebo injection. Vaccination used an Ad26 vector expressing Wuhan-strain SARS-CoV-2 spike. To note about this clone: No antigen is known for it.

Study-wide points: Ad26.COV2.S recipients had broader spike-specific TCRs (P = 0.0014).

Assay used: immunoSEQ multiplex PCR; TCRdb lists only in-frame clones, some missing. The sample lists about half a million clones; 80% to 90% were seen once. This specimen was peripheral blood, taken in a trial of Ad26.COV2.S vaccine versus placebo. The TCR originated in a person aged 18 to 59 who received the Ad26.COV2.S COVID-19 vaccine or a placebo.

The CDR3 sequence: CSVGTGTGTYEQYF. CDR3 in DNA: TGCAGCGTTGGGACTGGGACAGGGACCTACGAGCAGTACTTC. The chain is built from TRBV29-1 and TRBJ2-7; 9 bases align to TRBD1. This CDR3 is built from 14 residues. In germline, CDR1 is SQVTM, CDR2 ANQGSEA. Losses at the gene ends were 4 bases for V and 2 bases for J; bases not matched to a gene: 6.